Detailed here is one TCR beta chain. These data originate in a study of T cells in Graves' hyperthyroidism and ophthalmopathy. TCR beta CDR3 sequences were amplified from RNA transcripts. Primed by the HTBI set, a first-round RT-PCR was run on the TCR CDR3. TCRdb ran MiXCR on the multiplex PCR reads and lists one entry per CDR3 protein. This sample has 490,000 or so distinct CDR3 sequences, with about 20% found just once. This CDR3 is 15 amino acids long. The germline CDR1 and CDR2 sequences are MDHEN and SYDVKM. The trim removed 7 bases at V and 8 bases at J, leaving 13 bases unmatched. Sequenced sample: blood. J is TRBJ2-1 and V is TRBV28, with 8 positions matching TRBD2. The sequence was collected from a woman aged 65 to 85 with Graves' ophthalmopathy. The DNA of the CDR3 is TGTGCCAGCATAGCGCGGAGCGGGAGTCGTGATGAGCAGTTCTTC. Residues: CASIARSGSRDEQFF.